The 30 T cell receptor beta chains listed next were all sequenced from one sample in a study of blood T cells in healthy people across ages (dated by TCRdb to between 2014 and 2017). Libraries came from 5' RACE. The instrument was an Illumina HiSeq 2500. A second PCR of roughly 7 to 11 cycles was performed with a sample-barcoded 5' primer and a J-beta primer mix. The public reads were run again by TCRdb, first through fastp at Q25 and then through MiXCR, and only productive beta chains were kept. Each record represents a unique CDR3 protein, reported with the most common genes and DNA among its rows. For this sample there are 1.4 million to 1.5 million distinct CDR3 sequences; 42% appear just once. Approximately 7.9% of the sample belongs to the ten largest clones. The sequencing sample was made of blood. These receptors came from a woman aged 18-35 years in good health.

In this sample, this clonotype turned up a few times. V is TRBV12-3 or TRBV12-4 and J is TRBJ2-1, with 11 bases that match TRBD2. This CDR3 is built from 17 residues. J was trimmed by 9 bases and V by 1 base; bases with no gene match: 11. CDR3: CASSLVSFSGGAGEQFF. The CDR3 bases are TGTGCCAGCAGTTTAGTCAGCTTTAGCGGGGGGGCGGGTGAGCAGTTCTTC.

The rearrangement joins TRBV29-1 to TRBJ2-7; no clear D gene. This CDR3 spans 13 amino acids. Trimming took off 7 bases at V and 4 bases at J, with 17 bases between the two ends. Germline lookup yields CDR1 SQVTM and CDR2 ANQGSEA. The CDR3 DNA reads TGCAGCGGTCAGCCGTACGGAACGTACGAGCAGTACTTC. Its translation is CSGQPYGTYEQYF.

The chain uses TRBV16 and TRBJ2-5; unclear D gene. The last part of the DNA fits TRBJ2-7 better; the J call may be wrong. The CDR3 totals 13 residues. CDR1 KGHSY and CDR2 FQNENV come from the germline V gene. The DNA of the CDR3 is TGTGCCAGCAGCCGATGGCCTAAGGGCGAGCAGTACTTC. Translating it yields CASSRWPKGEQYF.

CDR3 in amino acids: CASSQAGTPGYGYTF. CDR3 sequence (DNA): TGCGCCAGCAGCCAAGCTGGGACACCCGGCTATGGCTACACCTTC. The chain recombines TRBV4-1 with TRBJ1-2, with D perhaps matching TRBD1 (6 bases). The V gene lost 1 base and the J gene lost 4 bases, with 13 bases spanning the gap. This CDR3 is built from 15 residues. Germline CDR1 and CDR2: MGHRA and YSYEKL.

The chain uses TRBV7-2 and TRBJ2-3; 7 nucleotides align to TRBD2. The J segment lost 2 bases and the V segment lost 5 bases, leaving 7 bases of the junction unmatched. CDR3 length: 15 residues. Germline lookup yields CDR1 SGHTA and CDR2 FQGNSA. The chain's CDR3 is CASSITSGNTDTQYF. In nucleotides, the CDR3 is TGTGCCAGCAGCATCACCAGCGGGAACACAGATACGCAGTATTTT.

The sample holds a few counts of this clonotype. The chain combines TRBV12-3 or TRBV12-4 with TRBJ1-5; no clear D. The CDR3 covers 15 residues. V dropped 1 base and J dropped 3 bases, with 10 bases sitting between them. The CDR3 DNA sequence: TGTGCCAGCAGTTTAGATGCACTATCCAATCAGCCCCAGCATTTT. Translating gives CASSLDALSNQPQHF.

The chain combines TRBV21-1 with TRBJ2-3; TRBD2, the table's D call, lacks a check against the DNA. TRBV21-1 is a pseudogene locus. This CDR3 spans 14 amino acids. The CDR3 nucleotides read TGTGCCCCCAGGGCGGGGGGGTCAACAGATACGCAGTATTTT. This translates into CAPRAGGSTDTQYF.

The CDR3 DNA reads as TGTGCCAGCAGTCCAAATGGACAGACAAACTATGGCTACACCTTC. This codes for CASSPNGQTNYGYTF. The chain couples TRBV28 to TRBJ1-2, with D possibly TRBD1 on 6 matching bases. CDR1 MDHEN and CDR2 SYDVKM come from the germline V gene. Trimming shortened V by 5 bases and J by 2 bases, and 15 bases separated the two germline ends. The CDR3 length is 15 residues.

The chain couples TRBV5-4 to TRBJ2-7; D is unclear. Germline CDR1 reads SGHNT; CDR2 reads YYREEE (reference sequence). Deletions cut 0 bases from V and 1 base from J, with 11 bases between. This CDR3 has 15 amino acids. CDR3 coding DNA: TGTGCCAGCAGCTTGGTTTTGCTGGGATCCTACGAGCAGTACTTC. It translates to CASSLVLLGSYEQYF.

There are a few counts of this clonotype. The chain combines TRBV5-1 with TRBJ2-3; TRBD2 agrees at 8 bases. J was trimmed by 4 bases and V by 0 bases; bases with no gene match: 7. The CDR3 contains 16 residues. Germline-derived CDR1 and CDR2 are SGHRS and YFSETQ. The CDR3 spells CASSLGGLAAADTQYF. The CDR3 nucleotides are TGCGCCAGCAGCTTGGGCGGACTAGCCGCCGCAGATACGCAGTATTTT.

The sample holds a few counts of this clonotype. The CDR3 loop is CASSFRDRGNGTEAFF. The CDR3 nucleotides are TGTGCCAGCAGTTTCCGGGACAGGGGTAATGGCACTGAAGCTTTCTTT. The rearrangement links TRBV12-3 or TRBV12-4 to TRBJ1-1; 10 bases align to TRBD1. Trimming removed 3 bases from V and 4 bases from J; junction bases left unmatched: 8. This CDR3 has 16 amino acids.

The CDR3 spells CASSFPPSGNEQYF. The CDR3 nucleotides read TGTGCCAGCAGCTTTCCCCCCTCAGGGAATGAGCAGTACTTC. The V call is TRBV7-2, the J call TRBJ2-5; tentatively, D is TRBD1 (5 bases). The CDR3 totals 14 residues. The V gene's germline CDR1 is SGHTA and CDR2 FQGNSA. V gave up 3 bases and J gave up 11 bases, with 19 bases separating them.

This clonotype was seen more than once but under ten times. The chain employs TRBV9 and TRBJ2-5, with 8 nucleotides matching TRBD1. The trim removed 0 bases at V and 5 bases at J, leaving 6 bases unmatched. Per the germline V gene, CDR1 is SGDLS and CDR2 is YYNGEE. The CDR3 is 15 amino acids. In DNA, the CDR3 is TGTGCCAGCAGCGTAGGTTCAGGGGGCGAGGAGACCCAGTACTTC. This codes for CASSVGSGGEETQYF. The variable domain in full, completed from reference TRBV9 and TRBJ2-5, reads DSGVTQTPKHLITATGQRVTLRCSPRSGDLSVYWYQQSLDQGLQFLIQYYNGEERAKGNILERFSAQQFPDLHSELNLSSLELGDSALYFCASSVGSGGEETQYFGPGTRLLVL.

This clonotype was picked up a small number of times. CDR3 sequence (DNA): TGTGCCAGCAGCATACTAGCGGGAGCGTCCGGTAATGAGCAGTTCTTC. It specifies CASSILAGASGNEQFF. The chain links TRBV7-9 to TRBJ2-1; 11 bases fit TRBD2. J was trimmed by 7 bases and V by 5 bases; bases with no gene match: 10. CDR1 is SEHNR, CDR2 FQNEAQ, per germline (reference sequence). The CDR3 has 16 amino acids.

The genes are TRBV5-1 and TRBJ2-1; 9 bases are a match to TRBD1. The germline V gene has CDR1 SGHRS and CDR2 YFSETQ. The V and J ends lost 5 bases and 5 bases, in that order; junction bases with no gene match: 5. The CDR3 sequence is 14 residues long. The CDR3, as DNA: TGCGCCAGCAGGGACAGGGGACAACACAATGAGCAGTTCTTC. Translation: CASRDRGQHNEQFF.

At least ten counts were recorded for this clonotype. The V and J genes are TRBV12-3 or TRBV12-4 and TRBJ2-3, with D perhaps matching TRBD1 (6 bases). V was cut by 0 bases and J by 9 bases, with 7 bases left in between. The CDR3 runs 12 residues. CDR3 nucleotide sequence: TGTGCCAGCAGTTTAGCGCAGGGGACGCAGTATTTT. Its protein is CASSLAQGTQYF.

This clonotype was observed a few times. The V call is TRBV5-1, the J call TRBJ2-3, with D possibly TRBD2 on 7 matching bases. In germline, CDR1 is SGHRS, CDR2 YFSETQ. The CDR3 contains 14 residues. The germline V and J ends were trimmed by 6 bases and 1 base, with 12 bases remaining between them. Here the CDR3 DNA reads TGCGCCAGCATGACGGGGGGCGGCACAGATACGCAGTATTTT. Translation gives CASMTGGGTDTQYF.

This clonotype showed up just a few times. The rearrangement joins TRBV28 to TRBJ2-5; unclear D gene. This CDR3 has 11 residues. The germline V and J ends were trimmed by 8 bases and 6 bases, with 10 bases remaining between them. CDR1 and CDR2 from the germline V gene are MDHEN and SYDVKM. The CDR3, as DNA: TGTGCCAGCCTGTTTGAGCAGACCCAGTACTTC. Encoded protein: CASLFEQTQYF.

Many counts were recorded for this clonotype. The rearrangement links TRBV29-1 to TRBJ2-1, with D hard to call. The CDR3 consists of 12 residues. Germline-derived CDR1 and CDR2 are SQVTM and ANQGSEA. Between the trimmed V and J ends, which lost 5 bases and 4 bases, there was a span of 9 bases. The CDR3 protein is CSVSGRYNEQFF. The CDR3 DNA sequence: TGCAGCGTTAGTGGCAGGTACAATGAGCAGTTCTTC.

This clonotype was seen repeatedly, ten times or more. The V call is TRBV29-1, the J call TRBJ2-3, with D unresolved. This CDR3 is built from 15 residues. Germline V gene sequence: CDR1 SQVTM, CDR2 ANQGSEA. V lost 4 bases, J lost 0 bases, and 14 bases lay in between. CDR3 sequence (DNA): TGCAGCGTTGTACGGCAAACCCCTAGCACAGATACGCAGTATTTT. This translates into CSVVRQTPSTDTQYF.

This clonotype was counted a few times. The chain carries TRBV5-1 and TRBJ1-2; 9 positions agree with TRBD1. Per the germline V gene, CDR1 is SGHRS and CDR2 is YFSETQ. CDR3 length: 14 amino acids. After removal of 1 base from V and 8 bases from J, the junction contained 6 bases not matched to a gene. The CDR3 protein is CASSLTWTGDGYTF. CDR3 DNA: TGCGCCAGCAGCTTGACTTGGACAGGGGACGGCTACACCTTC.

The chain is built from TRBV4-1 and TRBJ1-1, with D possibly being TRBD1 (5 bases). The CDR3 is 17 residues long. V lost 0 bases and J lost 3, with 17 bases in between. In germline, CDR1 is MGHRA, CDR2 YSYEKL. This CDR3 is CASSQDIVSGHHTEAFF. As DNA, the CDR3 is TGCGCCAGCAGCCAAGATATTGTTTCGGGGCACCACACTGAAGCTTTCTTT.

The chain joins TRBV18 to TRBJ2-5, with a possible D match to TRBD1 (6 bases). The J call is in doubt because the DNA end fits TRBJ2-7 better. This CDR3 region has 12 residues. Germline V gene lookup returns CDR1 KGHSH and CDR2 LQKENI. The CDR3 reads CASSTQGNEQYF. The CDR3 bases are TGTGCCAGCTCTACACAGGGCAACGAGCAGTACTTC.

The chain links TRBV27 to TRBJ1-2; D is unclear. Germline V CDR1 and CDR2: MNHEY, SMNVEV (reference sequence). The CDR3 extends over 16 amino acids. V gave up 6 bases and J gave up 3 bases, with 20 bases separating them. In DNA form, the CDR3 reads TGTGCCAGCAGCTCAGCGCAAAAGGTGGGCTACTATGGCTACACCTTC. This gives the protein CASSSAQKVGYYGYTF.

The chain joins TRBV6-1 to TRBJ1-6; D gene ambiguous. Germline-derived CDR1 and CDR2 are MNHNS and SASEGT. The CDR3 extends over 18 amino acids. V was trimmed by 4 bases and J by 0 bases, leaving 16 bases between them. DNA of the CDR3: TGTGCCAGCAGTGGGAAGAGGGCGGCCAGCTCCTATAATTCACCCCTCCACTTT. Translation gives CASSGKRAASSYNSPLHF.

The J gene is TRBJ1-3, the V gene TRBV20-1; a possible D gene is TRBD1 (5 bases). The V end lost 3 bases, the J end lost 2 bases, and 8 bases lay between the germline ends. CDR1 is DFQATT and CDR2 is SNEGSKA in the germline V gene (reference sequence). The CDR3 length is 13 residues. This CDR3 reads CSASVGAGNTIYF. Written as DNA, the CDR3 is TGCAGTGCTAGCGTGGGGGCTGGAAACACCATATATTTT.

This clonotype was observed a few times. This rearrangement joins TRBV7-2 to TRBJ2-1; 11 bases match TRBD2. The CDR3 totals 18 residues. Germline V lookup: CDR1 SGHTA, CDR2 FQGNSA. The ends lost 5 bases at V and 5 bases at J; junction bases unmatched: 14. CDR3 amino acids: CASSTRGPTSGRDNEQFF. The CDR3 DNA is TGTGCCAGCAGCACAAGGGGGCCTACTAGCGGGAGAGACAATGAGCAGTTCTTC.

This clonotype has just one count. This chain connects TRBV5-1 to TRBJ1-2; 7 bases line up with TRBD1. J gave up 2 bases and V 5 bases, and 9 bases lay outside the gene matches. Germline V lookup: CDR1 SGHRS, CDR2 YFSETQ. The CDR3 has 15 amino acids. CDR3 loop: CASSPATGSNYGYTF. CDR3 DNA sequence: TGCGCCAGCAGTCCTGCGACAGGGTCGAACTATGGCTACACCTTC. Drawing the rest from reference TRBV5-1 and TRBJ1-2, the complete variable domain is KAGVTQTPRYLIKTRGQQVTLSCSPISGHRSVSWYQQTPGQGLQFLFEYFSETQRNKGNFPGRFSGRQFSNSRSEMNVSTLELGDSALYLCASSPATGSNYGYTFGSGTRLTVV.

The chain carries TRBV28 and TRBJ2-7, with 9 bases matching TRBD2. Unmatched junction bases numbered 11, after V lost 6 bases and J lost 5 bases. The germline V gene has CDR1 MDHEN and CDR2 SYDVKM. The CDR3 runs to 15 residues. The CDR3 spells CASRRGLAGTDEQYF. The DNA for the CDR3 is TGTGCCAGCAGAAGGGGACTAGCCGGAACCGACGAGCAGTACTTC.

The chain carries TRBV5-1 and TRBJ2-1; a weak D match, TRBD2 (5 bases). The V end was cut by 0 bases, the J end by 3 bases, with 13 bases between. Germline-derived CDR1 and CDR2 are SGHRS and YFSETQ. This CDR3 is 16 amino acids long. CDR3 amino acids: CASSLGRATSYNEQFF. CDR3 DNA: TGCGCCAGCAGCTTGGGGCGGGCTACCAGCTACAATGAGCAGTTCTTC.